This T cell receptor (beta chain) appears in the sequencing data of a study of cytomegalovirus exposure and HLA in healthy donors. Points on this clone: One junction end disagrees with the germline gene, perhaps due to a read error.

The CDR3 is made up of 15 amino acids. Germline V gene lookup returns CDR1 SEHNR and CDR2 FQNEAQ (reference sequence). Assay used: immunoSEQ multiplex PCR; TCRdb lists only in-frame clones, some missing. The data contain 65,000 to 95,000 clones, roughly 93% of them seen just once; the ten biggest clones take up less than 4%. This TCR was recovered from a woman aged 25-40 years in good health and CMV-seronegative. V and J are TRBV7-9 and TRBJ1-2, with D possibly matching TRBD1 (5 bases). Input material: PBMCs. The CDR3 coding sequence is TGCGCCAGCAGCCAAGAAGGGGTTCGAGACTATGGCTACACCTTC. It translates to CASSQEGVRDYGYTF.